The source of this T cell receptor beta chain is a study of T-cell memory formation after mild COVID-19. Study-wide background: Largely donor-specific TCR clusters were found. Findings of the study overall: CM and EM subsets held most contracting CD4+ clones; EMRA held CD8+ ones. Memory cells collected pre-infection included some clones that later responded, suggesting cross-reactive memory joined. Contracting clones, day 15 to 85, had balanced CD4/CD8, and later expanders favored CD4+.

TCRdb reprocessed the 5' RACE reads with MiXCR, giving one entry per CDR3 protein. The data hold approximately 400,000 distinct CDR3 sequences, with under 20% observed a single time. The germline V gene has CDR1 DFQATT and CDR2 SNEGSKA (reference sequence). V dropped 5 bases and J dropped 8 bases, with 18 bases sitting between them. The CDR3 extends over 13 amino acids. This clonotype occurred many times. The antigen is undetermined. The rearrangement joins TRBV20-1 to TRBJ1-2, with D perhaps matching TRBD1 (6 bases). This receptor was identified in a man aged 18 to 30 who had mild COVID-19 (a few samples of this study predate the infection). Cell type and time point are not known. Sample: PBMCs or a T cell subset sorted from them (not recorded which). As DNA, the CDR3 is TGCAGTGCTCCCCGGGGGGCCGCGGGGGGCTACACCTTC. It yields the protein CSAPRGAAGGYTF.